The 19 T cell receptor beta chains listed next were all sequenced from one sample in a study of blood T cells in healthy people across ages. Primed by a sample-barcoded 5' primer and a J-beta primer mix, a second PCR proceeded for about 6 to 11 cycles. TCRdb reanalysed the 5' RACE reads using MiXCR and keeps one entry per CDR3 protein. In the table there are hundreds of thousands of distinct CDR3 sequences, roughly 43% of which are singletons. Source material: blood. Receptors originate from a man older than 75 in good health.

In the case of this clonotype: The junction differs from germline at one of its ends, possibly a read error. This chain links TRBV5-1 with TRBJ1-5, with 7 bases matching TRBD1. The V gene's germline CDR1 is SGHRS and CDR2 YFSETQ. The CDR3 has 17 residues. This chain's CDR3 is CAGSLGRDSTVRQPQHF. DNA for the CDR3: TGCGCCGGCAGCTTGGGCCGGGACAGTACGGTGCGGCAGCCCCAGCATTTT.

The genes are TRBV7-2 and TRBJ1-5; D call uncertain. Germline V gene sequence: CDR1 SGHTA, CDR2 FQGNSA. V was cut by 3 bases and J by 5 bases, with 17 bases left in between. This CDR3 region has 16 residues. The CDR3 sequence is CASSLQPTNIDQPQHF. In DNA, the CDR3 is TGTGCCAGCAGCTTGCAACCCACAAATATCGATCAGCCCCAGCATTTT.

The table lists this clonotype with a few counts. This sequence joins TRBV28 and TRBJ2-3, with 7 bases aligning to TRBD2. CDR1 and CDR2 from the germline V gene are MDHEN and SYDVKM. V shed 5 bases, J shed 1 base, and the junction held 9 bases outside the gene matches. The CDR3 consists of 16 residues. The CDR3 protein is CASSTLAGVGTDTQYF. CDR3 DNA: TGTGCCAGCAGTACGCTGGCGGGAGTTGGCACAGATACGCAGTATTTT.

This chain connects TRBV7-9 to TRBJ1-1; 9 bases match TRBD1. Trimming cost V 4 bases and J 2 bases; bases outside gene matches: 8. Germline assignment: CDR1 SEHNR and CDR2 FQNEAQ (reference sequence). This CDR3 has 16 residues. This CDR3 reads CASSSLAGQGNTEAFF. DNA for the CDR3: TGTGCCAGCAGCTCGTTGGCGGGACAGGGAAACACTGAAGCTTTCTTT.

A single count supports this clonotype. V usage is TRBV7-2 and J usage is TRBJ2-7; D is unresolved. Germline values: CDR1 SGHTA, CDR2 FQGNSA. The CDR3 sequence is 13 residues long. Trimming stripped 5 bases from V and 5 bases from J, with 13 bases between. In nucleotides, the CDR3 is TGTGCCAGCAGCCCCTCCCAGATGAACGAGCAGTACTTC. It specifies CASSPSQMNEQYF.

A remark on this clonotype: In this CDR3 the conserved last residue, phenylalanine or tryptophan, is missing, so a read error is likely. The genes are TRBV20-1 and TRBJ1-1; tentative D call: TRBD1 (5 bases). V lost 0 bases to trimming and J lost 3 bases, with 14 bases between them. The CDR3 covers 15 residues. The V gene's germline CDR1 is DFQATT and CDR2 SNEGSKA (reference sequence). CDR3 DNA sequence: TGCAGTGCTAGAGATAACGACAGCCTAGACACTGAAGCTTTCTTG. Translated, it gives CSARDNDSLDTEAFL.

This rearrangement joins TRBV6-2 or TRBV6-3 to TRBJ2-7; D unresolved. This CDR3 has 13 amino acids. The V gene's germline CDR1 is MNHEY and CDR2 SVGEGT. Trimming cost V 4 bases and J 3 bases, with 10 bases left between them. The CDR3 reads CASSFGGDYEQYF. The CDR3 nucleotides are TGTGCCAGCAGTTTCGGCGGCGACTACGAGCAGTACTTC.

With respect to this clonotype: An end of the junction does not agree with germline; a read error may underlie this. The V call is TRBV7-2, the J call TRBJ2-1; D is possibly TRBD2 (5 bases). The CDR3 loop spans 15 amino acids. The germline V gene encodes CDR1 SGHTA and CDR2 FQGNSA. This CDR3 reads CASGLACGPFDEQFF. The CDR3 DNA sequence: TGTGCCAGCGGCTTAGCGTGTGGGCCCTTCGATGAGCAGTTCTTC. Using reference TRBV7-2 and TRBJ2-1 for the parts outside the CDR3, the full variable domain is GAGVSQSPSNKVTEKGKDVELRCDPISGHTALYWYRQSLGQGLEFLIYFQGNSAPDKSGLPSDRFSAERTGGSVSTLTIQRTQQEDSAVYLCASGLACGPFDEQFFGPGTRLTVL.

The chain employs TRBV7-2 and TRBJ2-5; possibly TRBD1 for D (6 bases). CDR3 length: 16 residues. V lost 6 bases and J 2 bases, leaving 19 bases between the germline ends. Germline loops: CDR1 SGHTA, CDR2 FQGNSA. The CDR3 DNA follows: TGTGCCAGCAGGCCCACTGACAGGATATTACAAGAGACCCAGTACTTC. Translation: CASRPTDRILQETQYF.

The gene calls are TRBV20-1 and TRBJ2-3; D unclear. V was trimmed by 7 bases and J by 3 bases, leaving 11 bases between them. The CDR3 has 12 residues. Looked up from germline, CDR1 is DFQATT and CDR2 is SNEGSKA (reference sequence). Written as DNA, the CDR3 is TGCAGTGGCGGCATTTCGACAGATACGCAGTATTTT. This gives the protein CSGGISTDTQYF.

As to this clonotype: This likely comes from a read error, as the CDR3 has no conserved phenylalanine or tryptophan at its end. The J gene is TRBJ2-3, the V gene TRBV20-1; 7 positions match TRBD1. CDR3 size: 15 residues. Per germline, CDR1 DFQATT and CDR2 SNEGSKA (reference sequence). The V and J ends lost 6 bases and 2 bases, in that order; junction bases with no gene match: 11. The CDR3 DNA is TGCAGTGCCTCAAAACGGGACAGAGTCACAGATACGCAGTATTTG. Translating gives CSASKRDRVTDTQYL.

This clonotype has only a few counts. The chain employs TRBV5-1 and TRBJ2-5, with 7 bases fitting TRBD1. This CDR3 has 16 amino acids. CDR1 SGHRS and CDR2 YFSETQ come from the germline V gene. V trimming: 7 bases; J trimming: 4 bases; junction bases outside the gene matches: 16. The CDR3 bases are TGCGCCAGCTATTTGACAGGGAAGGCAAAGGGAGAGACCCAGTACTTC. It is translated as CASYLTGKAKGETQYF.

A single count supports this clonotype. V gene TRBV5-6 combines with J gene TRBJ1-5; tentatively, D is TRBD1 (5 bases). This CDR3 is built from 15 residues. V lost 4 bases and J lost 2, with 13 bases in between. Germline loops: CDR1 SGHDT, CDR2 YYEEEE. The CDR3 DNA sequence: TGTGCCAGCAGCGGACCGGGACCTGGCAATCAGCCCCAGCATTTT. This encodes CASSGPGPGNQPQHF.

V usage is TRBV7-9 and J usage is TRBJ1-5; the D is unclear. The CDR3 totals 12 residues. Germline CDR1 reads SEHNR; CDR2 reads FQNEAQ (reference sequence). With 5 bases removed from V and 3 bases from J, the gap between germline ends came to 5 bases. The DNA of the CDR3 is TGTGCCAGCAGCCACCCCAATCAGCCCCAGCATTTT. As protein: CASSHPNQPQHF.

This clonotype has more than one count but fewer than ten. The rearrangement joins TRBV7-9 to TRBJ2-7; D is uncertain. V was clipped by 4 bases and J by 3 bases, with 7 bases between them. Germline-derived CDR1 and CDR2 are SEHNR and FQNEAQ (reference sequence). This CDR3 comprises 12 residues. The CDR3 sequence is CASSSLLYEQYF. The CDR3 coding sequence is TGTGCCAGCAGCTCCCTACTCTACGAGCAGTACTTC.

In its sample, this clonotype was seen a few times. A read error may explain this, as a much larger clone is one base away. The gene calls are TRBV6-1 and TRBJ2-1; D is perhaps TRBD2 (6 bases). The J call may be mistaken, given a closer DNA end match to TRBJ2-7. CDR3 length: 15 residues. Looked up from germline, CDR1 is MNHNS and CDR2 is SASEGT. CDR3 protein: CASSEWGGSYNEQYF. In DNA form, the CDR3 reads TGTGCCAGCTCCGAGTGGGGAGGCTCCTACAATGAGCAGTACTTC.

The J gene is TRBJ2-5, the V gene TRBV28; 8 nucleotides agree with TRBD1. CDR1 is MDHEN, CDR2 SYDVKM, per germline. This CDR3 contains 15 residues. The trim removed 2 bases at V and 2 bases at J, leaving 4 bases unmatched. The CDR3 DNA reads TGTGCCAGCAGTTTACCCGGGGACAGGCAAGAGACCCAGTACTTC. This encodes CASSLPGDRQETQYF.

This rearrangement joins TRBV7-9 to TRBJ2-5, with TRBD2 as a possible D gene (7 bases). The CDR3 sequence is 15 residues long. V lost 4 bases and J 5 bases, leaving 17 bases between the germline ends. Germline V CDR1 and CDR2: SEHNR, FQNEAQ (reference sequence). CDR3 loop: CASSSPGGAVETQYF. The CDR3, as DNA: TGTGCCAGCAGCTCCCCTGGGGGGGCGGTGGAGACCCAGTACTTC.

This chain links TRBV6-6 with TRBJ1-2, with 8 bases that match TRBD1. The CDR3 has 14 residues. Per the germline V gene, CDR1 is MNHNY and CDR2 is SVGAGI (reference sequence). The J segment lost 6 bases and the V segment lost 0 bases, leaving 3 bases of the junction unmatched. CDR3 sequence: CASSYSQGADGYTF. The CDR3 DNA reads as TGTGCCAGCAGTTACTCTCAGGGGGCGGATGGCTACACCTTC.